What follows are 26 T cell receptor beta chains derived from one specimen sequenced in a study of cytomegalovirus exposure and HLA in healthy donors. Vbeta (60) and Jbeta (13) primers were used in the PCR. This table comes from immunoSEQ multiplex PCR, and its TCRdb copy is limited to in-frame clones, with some not included. The table has fewer than 200,000 clones, around 83% seen once. The sample taken for sequencing was PBMCs. These receptors all come from a man aged 50-60 years in good health and CMV-seronegative.

The V gene is TRBV7-9, the J gene TRBJ2-7; 7 bases are a match to TRBD2. Germline trimming cut 4 bases from V and 2 bases from J; bases unmatched to any gene: 5. In germline, CDR1 is SEHNR, CDR2 FQNEAQ (reference sequence). The CDR3 covers 14 residues. The CDR3 sequence is CASSSRTSPYEQYF. The CDR3, as DNA: TGTGCCAGCAGCTCAAGGACTAGTCCCTACGAGCAGTACTTC.

The table lists this clone with a count of one. The chain uses TRBV9 and TRBJ1-2; the match to TRBD1 covers 12 bases. V was clipped by 2 bases and J by 2 bases; unmatched bases: 7. CDR3 length equals 17 residues. Germline CDR1 is SGDLS and CDR2 is YYNGEE. CDR3 DNA sequence: TGTGCCAGCAGCGTGCAGGGGACAGGGGGCCGGAACTATGGCTACACCTTC. Its translation is CASSVQGTGGRNYGYTF.

The CDR3 DNA reads as TGTGCCAGCAGTTCCCTTAGAGGCGGGCTAACGCAGTATTTT. It yields the protein CASSSLRGGLTQYF. The rearrangement uses TRBV6-5 and TRBJ2-3; D possibly corresponds to TRBD2 (5 bases). This CDR3 region has 14 residues. Germline values: CDR1 MNHEY, CDR2 SVGAGI. The V end lost 4 bases, the J end lost 9 bases, and 17 bases lay between the germline ends.

The genes are TRBV6-6 and TRBJ2-4; unclear D gene. CDR3 length: 15 amino acids. Germline V gives CDR1 MNHNY, CDR2 SVGAGI (reference sequence). Trimming stripped 7 bases from V and 5 bases from J, with 18 bases between. The CDR3, as DNA: TGTGCCAGCACCTCATCCCTGCGGCAAGAAAACATTCAGTACTTC. It encodes CASTSSLRQENIQYF.

The rearrangement joins TRBV2 to TRBJ1-5, with 8 bases that match TRBD1. The CDR3 loop spans 14 amino acids. Germline values: CDR1 SNHLY, CDR2 FYNNEI. The V segment lost 10 bases and the J segment 4 bases; nucleotides outside the gene matches: 9. CDR3 amino acids: CATSAGGPNQPQHF. The CDR3 DNA reads TGTGCCACCTCGGCAGGGGGCCCTAATCAGCCCCAGCATTTT.

The CDR3 sequence: CAINGQAEETQYF. CDR3 nucleotide sequence: TGTGCCATCAACGGACAGGCGGAAGAGACCCAGTACTTC. The chain links TRBV10-3 to TRBJ2-5, with 7 bases lining up with TRBD1. The CDR3 runs to 13 residues. The ends lost 7 bases at V and 3 bases at J; junction bases unmatched: 5. Germline V lookup: CDR1 ENHRY, CDR2 SYGVKD.

The chain links TRBV5-1 to TRBJ2-5; D remains unclear. V was pared by 0 bases and J by 3 bases, with 6 bases between. The CDR3 loop spans 13 amino acids. Germline assignment: CDR1 SGHRS and CDR2 YFSETQ. The CDR3 is CASSLGAEETQYF. The CDR3, as DNA: TGCGCCAGCAGCTTGGGGGCAGAAGAGACCCAGTACTTC.

The chain combines TRBV30 with TRBJ2-3; TRBD2 matches 13 bases. CDR1 is GTSNPN and CDR2 is SVGIG in the germline V gene (reference sequence). V shed 3 bases and J 1 base; nucleotides not matched to a gene: 10. The CDR3 has 18 residues. The CDR3, as DNA: TGTGCCTGGAGATTCTTTGGGACTAGCGGGGTGGGCACAGATACGCAGTATTTT. As protein: CAWRFFGTSGVGTDTQYF.

The rearrangement links TRBV5-3 to TRBJ1-2; D remains ambiguous. TRBV5-3 is treated as an ORF (open reading frame) with a function not yet certain. V was trimmed by 4 bases and J by 4 bases, leaving 23 bases between them. The CDR3 is made up of 17 amino acids. CDR3 DNA sequence: TGTGCCAGAAGCCTCCCTAGGACTGTCGAATGGGGCTATGGCTACACCTTC. This encodes CARSLPRTVEWGYGYTF.

The genes are TRBV7-8 and TRBJ1-2; 7 bases are a match to TRBD1. This CDR3 is 13 amino acids long. The ends lost 5 bases at V and 6 bases at J; junction bases unmatched: 6. Germline lookup yields CDR1 SGHVS and CDR2 FQNEAQ. The CDR3 sequence is CASSNRQGNGYTF. The DNA for the CDR3 is TGTGCCAGCAGCAACCGACAGGGTAATGGCTACACCTTC.

This clone came up once. The chain links TRBV18 to TRBJ2-1; TRBD1 might be the D (6 bases). Trimming took 3 bases from V and 7 from J, leaving 13 bases between them. The CDR3 has 14 residues. CDR1 and CDR2 from the germline V gene are KGHSH and LQKENI. Here the CDR3 reads CASSPYRTDNEQFF. CDR3 nucleotide sequence: TGTGCCAGCTCACCTTACAGGACAGATAATGAGCAGTTCTTC.

This chain joins TRBV5-1 and TRBJ2-1, with D uncertain. The CDR3 totals 16 residues. The V end was cut by 1 base, the J end by 0 bases, with 11 bases between. Germline lookup yields CDR1 SGHRS and CDR2 YFSETQ. The DNA for the CDR3 is TGCGCCAGCAGCTTGATGAGCGCTCTCTCCTACAATGAGCAGTTCTTC. Translation gives CASSLMSALSYNEQFF.

Here the CDR3 reads CASSPKSRAGSNYGYTF. CDR3 nucleotide sequence: TGTGCCAGCAGCCCGAAGTCGAGGGCCGGTAGTAACTATGGCTACACCTTC. V is TRBV7-2 and J is TRBJ1-2; D not resolved. The germline V and J ends were trimmed by 5 bases and 1 base, with 20 bases remaining between them. The germline V gene encodes CDR1 SGHTA and CDR2 FQGNSA. The CDR3 has 17 residues.

The V call is TRBV4-2, the J call TRBJ2-1; 8 nucleotides match TRBD2. Germline CDR1 reads LGHNA; CDR2 reads YNFKEQ. The V segment lost 2 bases and the J segment 5 bases; nucleotides outside the gene matches: 5. This CDR3 region has 15 residues. CDR3 in DNA: TGTGCCAGCAGCCAAAAGGCGGGAGGAAACAATGAGCAGTTCTTC. The encoded protein is CASSQKAGGNNEQFF.

V is TRBV7-2 and J is TRBJ1-1; TRBD1 matches 8 bases. CDR1 is SGHTA, CDR2 FQGNSA, per germline. The CDR3 loop spans 14 amino acids. V lost 2 bases to trimming and J lost 4 bases; unmatched junction nucleotides: 3. For the CDR3, the DNA is TGTGCCAGCAGCTTACAGGGGGCCGGCACTGAAGCTTTCTTT. It codes for CASSLQGAGTEAFF.

The chain is built from TRBV29-1 and TRBJ2-5; D is possibly TRBD2 (5 bases). The CDR3 has 10 residues. V shed 5 bases and J shed 6 bases, with 7 bases lying between them. CDR1 and CDR2 from the germline V gene are SQVTM and ANQGSEA. The CDR3 nucleotides are TGCAGCGTTCGGGGAAAGACCCAGTACTTC. Translated, it gives CSVRGKTQYF.

This clone has a handful of counts. The V gene is TRBV27, the J gene TRBJ1-4; TRBD1 matches 7 bases. The CDR3 contains 19 residues. Looked up from germline, CDR1 is MNHEY and CDR2 is SMNVEV (reference sequence). The trim removed 4 bases at V and 7 bases at J, leaving 21 bases unmatched. The chain's CDR3 is CASSSRFGTDGGIREKLFF. The CDR3, as DNA: TGTGCCAGCAGTTCACGTTTTGGGACAGATGGTGGTATTCGTGAAAAACTGTTTTTT.

In this sample, this clone turned up once. The V gene is TRBV19, the J gene TRBJ2-7; TRBD1 aligns across 9 bases. The CDR3 totals 13 residues. The germline gives CDR1 LNHDA, CDR2 SQIVND (reference sequence). V lost 6 bases and J lost 5; bases outside the gene matches: 5. DNA of the CDR3: TGTGCCAGTAGGGGGACAGGGCTCGACGAGCAGTACTTC. This codes for CASRGTGLDEQYF.

This clone appeared a single time. The V call is TRBV21-1, the J call TRBJ2-3; TRBD2, the table's D call, was not compared with the DNA. TRBV21-1 represents a pseudogene. The CDR3 totals 13 residues. The CDR3 loop reads CAPPREETDTQYF. In DNA, the CDR3 is TGTGCCCCTCCTCGGGAAGAGACAGATACGCAGTATTTT.

This clone was observed a few times. J is TRBJ1-1 and V is TRBV5-5, with D tentatively TRBD1 (6 bases). The V end was cut by 1 base, the J end by 5 bases, with 15 bases between. Germline V CDR1 and CDR2: SGHKS, YYEKEE (reference sequence). CDR3 size: 15 residues. CDR3 in amino acids: CASSLTLTGMTEAFF. In nucleotides, the CDR3 is TGTGCCAGCAGCTTGACTCTCACAGGGATGACTGAAGCTTTCTTT.

The chain recombines TRBV7-2 with TRBJ2-3; the D is unclear. The CDR3 has 12 residues. V was clipped by 1 base and J by 6 bases, with 5 bases between them. Germline assignment: CDR1 SGHTA and CDR2 FQGNSA. This CDR3 reads CASSLDLDTQYF. In nucleotides, the CDR3 is TGTGCCAGCAGCTTAGATCTGGATACGCAGTATTTT. The full variable domain, completed using reference TRBV7-2 and TRBJ2-3, is GAGVSQSPSNKVTEKGKDVELRCDPISGHTALYWYRQSLGQGLEFLIYFQGNSAPDKSGLPSDRFSAERTGGSVSTLTIQRTQQEDSAVYLCASSLDLDTQYFGPGTRLTVL.

This rearrangement joins TRBV7-2 to TRBJ1-5, with 10 bases aligning to TRBD1. The germline V gene has CDR1 SGHTA and CDR2 FQGNSA. The CDR3 is 18 amino acids. The V gene end was trimmed by 10 bases and the J gene end by 4 bases; junction bases not matched to a gene: 19. The CDR3 DNA sequence: TGTGCCACCCTTGACAGGGGGCTTCCCCCGTCATCGAATCAGCCCCAGCATTTT. Translation gives CATLDRGLPPSSNQPQHF.

Only one count was recorded for this clone. The rearrangement links TRBV7-2 to TRBJ1-5; TRBD1 aligns across 7 bases. Germline CDR1 and CDR2: SGHTA and FQGNSA. V shed 1 base and J 2 bases; nucleotides not matched to a gene: 2. The CDR3 runs to 15 residues. The CDR3 sequence is CASSLEGAGNQPQHF. CDR3 in DNA: TGTGCCAGCAGCTTAGAGGGGGCTGGCAATCAGCCCCAGCATTTT.

This sequence joins TRBV28 and TRBJ2-1, with a weak D call TRBD1 (6 bases). Germline V gene data show CDR1 as MDHEN and CDR2 as SYDVKM. The CDR3 is made up of 12 amino acids. V lost 6 bases, J lost 10 bases, and 13 bases lay in between. For the CDR3, the DNA is TGTGCCAGCAGGGCCCCTGGGGGCGAGCAGTTCTTC. Translating it yields CASRAPGGEQFF.

This clone rates as medium-sized. The chain combines TRBV4-1 with TRBJ2-3; TRBD2 agrees at 8 bases. Germline lookup yields CDR1 MGHRA and CDR2 YSYEKL. The CDR3 is 15 residues long. V gave up 2 bases and J gave up 6 bases; unmatched junction bases: 7. The CDR3 spells CASSQPGLVRDTQYF. Written as DNA, the CDR3 is TGCGCCAGCAGCCAACCGGGACTAGTTCGGGATACGCAGTATTTT.

The chain has TRBV9 and TRBJ2-5, with D maybe TRBD2 (7 bases). Gene TRBJ2-7 matches the end of the DNA better, so the J call may be wrong. CDR1 SGDLS and CDR2 YYNGEE come from the germline V gene. The CDR3 runs to 15 residues. CDR3 sequence reads: CASSGIGGGPYEQYF. As DNA, the CDR3 is TGTGCCAGCAGTGGGATAGGGGGAGGGCCCTACGAGCAGTACTTC.